This paragraph reports one TCR beta chain. What this receptor recognizes is not known. One junction end does not reproduce the germline sequence, and a read error may be involved. The entry originates in a study of blood T cell repertoires in COVID-19 (dated by TCRdb to 2020 to 2021). As for the study more broadly: Samples from collaborators originated in the United States, Italy and Spain and spanned both the acute and convalescent phases of COVID-19. Where HLA class I and class II types were available, the types were taken from metadata supplied by the sample provider, not from assay-based typing. The samples were drawn from the first 160 participants of the ongoing ImmuneRACE study and from 1,254 subjects provided by 6 global collaborators. The dataset comprised deeply sampled blood TCRbeta repertoires from subjects exposed to, actively infected with, or recovered from COVID-19. The repertoires were released in a freely available public database intended as a resource for research on the immune response to SARS-CoV-2. Sample metadata almost always included a de-identified subject ID, COVID-19 status, age in years and sex. The material from the prospective study consisted of cDNA or gDNA derived from T cells, B-cell-depleted T cells, or PBMCs.

TCRbeta CDR3 regions were amplified from genomic DNA by means of the immunoSEQ Assay, a bias-controlled multiplex PCR. Under the source paper's analysis protocol: The number of nucleated cells in each sample was estimated by amplification of reference gene primers within the assay. Sequence reads were collapsed and filtered to measure the absolute abundance of every unique TCRbeta CDR3 rearrangement. Productive Simpson clonality was computed per sample as the square root of Simpson's diversity index over productive rearrangements. TCRdb carries this immuneACCESS record with in-frame sequences only. Its versions omit some clonotypes, under half of them owing to an unresolved V gene in the studies checked, with the rest unexplained. That table gives V, J and clone size, and the DNA gave D and trimming. Recorded for this sample are some 240,000 clones; about 87% of them occurred a single time. The ten largest clones take up over 3% of the sample.

Participants in the prospective study were aged about 18 to 90 years, lived in some 24 United States geographic areas, and enrolled through a virtual design. In the prospective study, cohorts were assigned on the basis of participant-reported clinical history obtained from a screening survey and a study questionnaire. Exposed participants were defined as having been in contact with someone with a PCR-confirmed or clinician-diagnosed COVID-19 case within 2 weeks of study entry. Mobile phlebotomists in the prospective study collected whole blood, serum and a nasopharyngeal or oropharyngeal swab from every participant. Prospective study participants could optionally give additional blood draws and questionnaires over a 2-month period. Blood samples from the prospective study were shipped frozen or at room temperature prior to DNA extraction. The germline V gene sets CDR1 to SGHRS and CDR2 to YFSETQ. The CDR3 holds 12 amino acids from the cysteine to the phenylalanine. The entry retains the CDR3 DNA only, 36 bases that are in frame from base 1.

Points the paper makes about the study in general: The quantity of clinical and demographic metadata differed by source and by participant and was supplied without curation.

Recombination connected TRBV5-1 to TRBJ2-2, and perhaps TRBD2 as D gene, on 5 matching bases. This TCR derives from a middle-aged woman who had been exposed to COVID-19. The sequencing sample was made of PBMCs or T cells enriched from blood (not recorded which). The DNA sequence is as follows: TGTGCCAGTTCCGGAGGAGACGGGGAGCTGTTTTTT. Its amino acids are CASSGGDGELFF.